These 18 T cell receptor beta chains were sequenced from one sample in a study of blood T cell repertoires in COVID-19. Generated by immunoSEQ multiplex PCR, the TCRdb table keeps only in-frame clones and is missing some. The data contain 310,000 or so clones, roughly 89% of them seen just once; the ten biggest clones take up 9.9%. Sequencing used peripheral blood. The source of these receptors is a man in his thirties or forties with COVID-19, enrolled during active disease.

This clone was seen a single time. CDR3 sequence reads: CASSLRTGGPYEQYF. In DNA, the CDR3 is TGTGCCAGCAGTTTAAGGACAGGAGGTCCCTACGAGCAGTACTTC. The chain has TRBV27 and TRBJ2-7; 7 bases are a match to TRBD1. Germline V lookup: CDR1 MNHEY, CDR2 SMNVEV (reference sequence). The CDR3 is 15 amino acids. With V trimmed by 2 bases and J by 2 bases, 6 bases remained unmatched.

The J gene is TRBJ1-2, the V gene TRBV7-9; 7 nucleotides agree with TRBD1. The CDR3 is 14 residues long. The V gene end was trimmed by 4 bases and the J gene end by 1 base; junction bases not matched to a gene: 3. The germline V gene has CDR1 SEHNR and CDR2 FQNEAQ (reference sequence). CDR3 in DNA: TGTGCCAGCAGCTCGGGACAGCTTAACTATGGCTACACCTTC. Its translation: CASSSGQLNYGYTF.

The V gene is TRBV28, the J gene TRBJ1-6; no definite D call. CDR1 is MDHEN, CDR2 SYDVKM, per germline. Trimming shortened V by 7 bases and J by 0 bases, and 16 bases separated the two germline ends. The CDR3 loop spans 17 amino acids. In nucleotides, the CDR3 is TGTGCCAGCACCTTACTGGGAGCCAGCTCCTATAATTCACCCCTCCACTTT. Translated: CASTLLGASSYNSPLHF.

The gene calls are TRBV7-2 and TRBJ1-2, with D possibly TRBD1 on 5 matching bases. Trimming pared 5 bases from V and 4 bases from J, leaving 14 bases between. Germline V gene lookup returns CDR1 SGHTA and CDR2 FQGNSA. The CDR3 totals 14 residues. Here the CDR3 reads CASSPSQGPYGYTF. For the CDR3, the DNA is TGTGCCAGCAGCCCCTCCCAGGGTCCCTATGGCTACACCTTC.

This sequence joins TRBV19 and TRBJ2-5, with a tentative D call TRBD1 (6 bases). Trimming removed 3 bases at V and 4 bases at J, with 15 bases between. CDR3 length: 15 residues. Germline CDR1 reads LNHDA; CDR2 reads SQIVND (reference sequence). CDR3 in amino acids: CASSMLGAQRETQYF. The CDR3 DNA reads as TGTGCCAGTAGTATGCTGGGGGCGCAGCGAGAGACCCAGTACTTC.

V gene TRBV6-5 combines with J gene TRBJ2-7; 7 bases line up with TRBD1. With V trimmed by 0 bases and J by 4 bases, 9 bases remained unmatched. Germline V gives CDR1 MNHEY, CDR2 SVGAGI. There are 16 residues in the CDR3. This CDR3 reads CASSYSGVDRAYEQYF. The CDR3 bases are TGTGCCAGCAGTTACTCGGGGGTCGACAGGGCGTACGAGCAGTACTTC.

The rearrangement uses TRBV28 and TRBJ1-6; D is ambiguous. The CDR3 extends over 14 amino acids. Germline CDR1 MDHEN, CDR2 SYDVKM. Trimming shortened V by 2 bases and J by 9 bases, and 11 bases separated the two germline ends. DNA of the CDR3: TGTGCCAGCAGTTTAGAGGCTAGTGGTTCACCCCTCCACTTT. It is translated as CASSLEASGSPLHF. The full variable domain, completed using reference TRBV28 and TRBJ1-6, is DVKVTQSSRYLVKRTGEKVFLECVQDMDHENMFWYRQDPGLGLRLIYFSYDVKMKEKGDIPEGYSVSREKKERFSLILESASTNQTSMYLCASSLEASGSPLHFGNGTRLTVT.

The chain couples TRBV6-5 to TRBJ1-2; 7 bases line up with TRBD1. There are 13 residues in the CDR3. Trimming took 5 bases from V and 8 from J; bases not matched to a gene: 8. The germline V gene encodes CDR1 MNHEY and CDR2 SVGAGI. CDR3 loop: CASSLAGGRGYTF. In DNA, the CDR3 is TGTGCCAGCAGTCTAGCAGGGGGACGGGGCTACACCTTC.

V is TRBV7-2 and J is TRBJ2-3; the D gene is possibly TRBD2 (6 bases). The germline V and J ends were trimmed by 2 bases and 3 bases, with 15 bases remaining between them. Germline loops: CDR1 SGHTA, CDR2 FQGNSA. The CDR3 extends over 16 amino acids. The CDR3 nucleotides are TGTGCCAGCAGCTTACGTCGGGGAGGTCTAACAGATACGCAGTATTTT. Residues: CASSLRRGGLTDTQYF.

This clone was counted a single time. The chain is built from TRBV7-2 and TRBJ2-1; 8 positions match TRBD1. This CDR3 has 12 amino acids. V lost 5 bases to trimming and J lost 10 bases; unmatched junction nucleotides: 4. Germline CDR1 reads SGHTA; CDR2 reads FQGNSA. CDR3 amino acids: CASSPTGDEQFF. The CDR3 region has the DNA TGTGCCAGCAGCCCGACAGGGGACGAGCAGTTCTTC.

The chain recombines TRBV11-3 with TRBJ2-1, with a tentative D call TRBD2 (5 bases). From germline, CDR1 is SGHNT and CDR2 YENEEA. V was pared by 1 base and J by 4 bases, with 11 bases between. The CDR3 covers 15 residues. The CDR3 loop reads CASSLGVSAYNEQFF. The CDR3 DNA follows: TGTGCCAGCAGCTTAGGGGTTAGCGCATACAATGAGCAGTTCTTC.

V usage is TRBV19 and J usage is TRBJ1-1; TRBD1 might be the D (5 bases). Germline V gene data show CDR1 as LNHDA and CDR2 as SQIVND (reference sequence). The V end was cut by 6 bases, the J end by 0 bases, with 14 bases between. The CDR3 extends over 15 amino acids. The CDR3 protein is CASRLSDSMNTEAFF. The CDR3 coding sequence is TGTGCCAGTAGACTCTCCGACAGCATGAACACTGAAGCTTTCTTT.

As concerns this clone: The same CDR3 can be traced to other DNA sequences in this sample. This rearrangement joins TRBV18 to TRBJ2-1; 9 nucleotides agree with TRBD1. Germline CDR1 and CDR2: KGHSH and LQKENI. This CDR3 spans 14 amino acids. The trim removed 3 bases at V and 5 bases at J, leaving 2 bases unmatched. The CDR3 protein is CASSPGTGNNEQFF. CDR3 DNA sequence: TGTGCCAGCTCACCCGGGACAGGGAACAATGAGCAGTTCTTC.

In its sample, this clone was seen once. The genes are TRBV24-1 and TRBJ2-1; TRBD1 agrees at 8 bases. Looked up from germline, CDR1 is KGHDR and CDR2 is SFDVKD. The CDR3 sequence is 14 residues long. With 7 bases clipped from V and 5 bases from J, the junction kept 6 bases outside the gene matches. The CDR3 loop is CATRSDRVHNEQFF. In DNA form, the CDR3 reads TGTGCCACCAGATCGGACAGGGTCCACAATGAGCAGTTCTTC.

The rearrangement links TRBV5-1 to TRBJ2-1, with 8 bases lining up with TRBD2. Germline V gene lookup returns CDR1 SGHRS and CDR2 YFSETQ. This CDR3 spans 15 amino acids. J gave up 3 bases and V 3 bases, and 5 bases lay outside the gene matches. The CDR3 is CASSSLSGVYNEQFF. DNA of the CDR3: TGCGCCAGCAGCTCTCTTAGCGGGGTCTACAATGAGCAGTTCTTC. Together with reference TRBV5-1 and TRBJ2-1, the CDR3 gives the full variable domain: KAGVTQTPRYLIKTRGQQVTLSCSPISGHRSVSWYQQTPGQGLQFLFEYFSETQRNKGNFPGRFSGRQFSNSRSEMNVSTLELGDSALYLCASSSLSGVYNEQFFGPGTRLTVL.

In this sample, this clone turned up once. This rearrangement joins TRBV27 to TRBJ1-6, with TRBD1 matching 9 bases. The CDR3 covers 20 residues. V trimming: 2 bases; J trimming: 9 bases; junction bases outside the gene matches: 20. Germline-derived CDR1 and CDR2 are MNHEY and SMNVEV (reference sequence). Written as DNA, the CDR3 is TGTGCCAGCAGTTTAGAGGGGGTCGGACAGGGGCCGACCCGGGGTTCACCCCTCCACTTT. Translating it yields CASSLEGVGQGPTRGSPLHF.

This clone was found a few times. Other DNA sequences in this specimen translate into the identical CDR3. The J gene is TRBJ2-3, the V gene TRBV5-1, with D maybe TRBD1 (6 bases). From germline, CDR1 is SGHRS and CDR2 YFSETQ. The V end was cut by 3 bases, the J end by 0 bases, with 14 bases between. The CDR3 runs 16 residues. This CDR3 is CASSYGQYTSTDTQYF. For the CDR3, the DNA is TGCGCCAGCAGCTATGGACAGTATACTAGCACAGATACGCAGTATTTT.

J is TRBJ2-3 and V is TRBV19, with D hard to call. The CDR3 loop spans 12 amino acids. The germline CDR1 and CDR2 sequences are LNHDA and SQIVND (reference sequence). V lost 11 bases, J lost 0 bases, and 9 bases lay in between. CDR3 sequence reads: CAVRRSTDTQYF. Written as DNA, the CDR3 is TGTGCCGTTCGGCGGAGCACAGATACGCAGTATTTT.